These 27 T cell receptor beta chains were all obtained from the same sample, sequenced in a study of cytomegalovirus exposure and HLA in healthy donors. Libraries were prepared by immunoSEQ multiplex PCR; TCRdb keeps only in-frame clonotypes and omits some of them. The sample includes 220,000 or so clones, over 75% of them seen just once. Material for sequencing was PBMCs. Every receptor here comes from a woman under 30 in good health and CMV-seropositive.

CDR3: CATSRDLTTGGYTDTQYF. The CDR3 nucleotides read TGTGCCACCAGCAGAGATCTAACGACAGGGGGATACACAGATACGCAGTATTTT. This chain links TRBV15 with TRBJ2-3, with 9 bases aligning to TRBD1. CDR3 length: 18 amino acids. Germline CDR1 is LNHNV and CDR2 is YYDKDF (reference sequence). J was trimmed by 2 bases and V by 0 bases; bases with no gene match: 9.

The chain links TRBV5-1 to TRBJ1-5; 7 bases align to TRBD1. CDR1 and CDR2 (germline): SGHRS, YFSETQ. V was clipped by 4 bases and J by 1 base; unmatched bases: 2. The CDR3 totals 14 residues. In nucleotides, the CDR3 is TGCGCCAGCAGCCAGACAGGGAGCAATCAGCCCCAGCATTTT. Its protein is CASSQTGSNQPQHF.

The genes are TRBV6-6 and TRBJ1-5; D might be TRBD1 (6 bases). CDR3 length: 16 residues. V was trimmed by 5 bases and J by 0 bases, leaving 14 bases between them. Germline V gene lookup returns CDR1 MNHNY and CDR2 SVGAGI (reference sequence). The CDR3 DNA is TGTGCCAGCAGTGGCGGGGGCATTAATAGCAATCAGCCCCAGCATTTT. Its protein is CASSGGGINSNQPQHF.

CDR3 sequence reads: CASSLRGGGAWAYEQYF. CDR3 bases: TGTGCCAGCAGTTTGAGGGGAGGGGGGGCTTGGGCCTACGAGCAGTACTTC. The rearrangement links TRBV28 to TRBJ2-7, with D possibly TRBD2 on 7 matching bases. Germline CDR1 MDHEN, CDR2 SYDVKM. Trimming removed 3 bases at V and 2 bases at J, with 20 bases between. The CDR3 has 17 amino acids.

This chain uses TRBV27 with TRBJ1-5; TRBD1 matches 9 bases. V gave up 5 bases and J gave up 3 bases; unmatched junction bases: 5. This CDR3 region has 15 residues. Per the germline V gene, CDR1 is MNHEY and CDR2 is SMNVEV (reference sequence). The CDR3 nucleotides read TGTGCCAGCAGTCTTGACAGGGGGAACAATCAGCCCCAGCATTTT. Translated, it gives CASSLDRGNNQPQHF.

J is TRBJ1-1 and V is TRBV7-2, with 9 nucleotides matching TRBD1. Germline V gene lookup returns CDR1 SGHTA and CDR2 FQGNSA. The CDR3 spans 15 residues. V gave up 0 bases and J gave up 6 bases; unmatched junction bases: 5. As DNA, the CDR3 is TGTGCCAGCAGCTTAGCTTGGGGACAGGGACCTGAAGCTTTCTTT. Residues: CASSLAWGQGPEAFF.

The chain has TRBV5-1 and TRBJ2-5, with 9 bases lining up with TRBD2. The CDR3 is made up of 14 amino acids. With 3 bases clipped from V and 3 bases from J, the junction kept 3 bases outside the gene matches. CDR1 and CDR2 (germline): SGHRS, YFSETQ. The CDR3 DNA follows: TGCGCCAGCAGCTCGACTAGCGGAGAAGAGACCCAGTACTTC. It yields the protein CASSSTSGEETQYF.

The rearrangement uses TRBV15 and TRBJ1-2; D is unclear. V was cut by 3 bases and J by 6 bases, with 17 bases left in between. Germline CDR1 reads LNHNV; CDR2 reads YYDKDF (reference sequence). This CDR3 is 15 amino acids long. The CDR3 loop is CATSRGRGITDGYTF. CDR3 DNA sequence: TGTGCCACCAGCAGGGGTCGGGGAATAACGGATGGCTACACCTTC.

The V gene is TRBV4-1, the J gene TRBJ1-5; D is undetermined. This CDR3 spans 15 amino acids. The V and J ends lost 4 bases and 0 bases respectively, with 10 bases between them. Per the germline V gene, CDR1 is MGHRA and CDR2 is YSYEKL. CDR3 nucleotides: TGCGCCAGCAGCCTCGAGGAATATAGCAATCAGCCCCAGCATTTT. Protein: CASSLEEYSNQPQHF.

The CDR3 region is CSVSGSREQYF. The CDR3 DNA reads TGCAGTGTAAGCGGGAGTCGCGAGCAGTACTTC. The chain joins TRBV20-1 to TRBJ2-7; 8 bases map to TRBD2. V dropped 7 bases and J dropped 6; count of bases not matched to a gene: 5. Per germline, CDR1 DFQATT and CDR2 SNEGSKA (reference sequence). There are 11 residues in the CDR3.

The rearrangement uses TRBV15 and TRBJ1-2, with 8 bases aligning to TRBD1. V dropped 2 bases and J dropped 6; count of bases not matched to a gene: 11. Germline loops: CDR1 LNHNV, CDR2 YYDKDF (reference sequence). CDR3 length: 16 amino acids. The CDR3 region has the DNA TGTGCCACCAGCAGAACCGACAGGGGATTAGAACATGGCTACACCTTC. Residues: CATSRTDRGLEHGYTF.

This rearrangement joins TRBV9 to TRBJ2-2; D is undetermined. This CDR3 region has 14 residues. Germline-derived CDR1 and CDR2 are SGDLS and YYNGEE. The germline V and J ends were trimmed by 3 bases and 4 bases, with 10 bases remaining between them. The chain's CDR3 is CASSGPRSTGELFF. The CDR3 DNA reads as TGTGCCAGCAGCGGCCCACGGAGCACCGGGGAGCTGTTTTTT.

The chain uses TRBV6-1 and TRBJ1-5; D call uncertain. The ends were cut back, 2 bases at V and 2 bases at J, with 4 bases in the middle. In germline, CDR1 is MNHNS, CDR2 SASEGT. The CDR3 is 13 residues long. Here the CDR3 DNA reads TGTGCCAGCAGTGAATTAGGCAATCAGCCCCAGCATTTT. It encodes CASSELGNQPQHF.

V and J are TRBV5-6 and TRBJ2-7; 10 nucleotides agree with TRBD1. The CDR3 runs 14 residues. CDR1 is SGHDT and CDR2 is YYEEEE in the germline V gene. V lost 2 bases to trimming and J lost 4 bases; unmatched junction nucleotides: 3. CDR3 protein: CASSFRTGGYEQYF. CDR3 bases: TGTGCCAGCAGCTTCCGGACAGGGGGGTACGAGCAGTACTTC. Combining the CDR3 with reference TRBV5-6 and TRBJ2-7 gives the whole variable domain DAGVTQSPTHLIKTRGQQVTLRCSPKSGHDTVSWYQQALGQGPQFIFQYYEEEERQRGNFPDRFSGHQFPNYSSELNVNALLLGDSALYLCASSFRTGGYEQYFGPGTRLTVT.

V usage is TRBV5-6 and J usage is TRBJ2-7; D is unresolved. From germline, CDR1 is SGHDT and CDR2 YYEEEE. V lost 0 bases, J lost 5 bases, and 9 bases lay in between. This CDR3 region has 13 residues. Here the CDR3 DNA reads TGTGCCAGCAGCTTGGGGCAGTTTAACGAGCAGTACTTC. It translates to CASSLGQFNEQYF.

A few counts support this clone. J is TRBJ1-1 and V is TRBV28, with D possibly being TRBD1 (6 bases). Germline V lookup: CDR1 MDHEN, CDR2 SYDVKM. The CDR3 extends over 15 amino acids. V was shortened by 6 bases and J by 1 base, with 15 bases between the two germline ends. The CDR3 here is CASRPTGYWNTEAFF. CDR3 DNA: TGTGCCAGCAGACCTACAGGGTATTGGAACACTGAAGCTTTCTTT.

V is TRBV4-2 and J is TRBJ1-1; D gene unclear. The CDR3 has 11 residues. Germline-derived CDR1 and CDR2 are LGHNA and YNFKEQ. V lost 4 bases and J 7 bases, leaving 7 bases between the germline ends. The CDR3: CASSPGGEAFF. CDR3 in DNA: TGTGCCAGCAGCCCCGGCGGTGAAGCTTTCTTT.

V and J are TRBV5-6 and TRBJ2-7, with D possibly being TRBD1 (6 bases). This CDR3 region has 14 residues. V dropped 4 bases and J dropped 2 bases, with 13 bases sitting between them. Germline V gives CDR1 SGHDT, CDR2 YYEEEE. In DNA, the CDR3 is TGTGCCAGCAGCCCCAGGGGCTCCGCCTACGAGCAGTACTTC. As protein: CASSPRGSAYEQYF.

For this clone: This clone may be a read error of a much larger clone one base away. The sample has other DNA sequences that encode this CDR3 too. J is TRBJ2-7 and V is TRBV7-2, with 12 positions matching TRBD2. The CDR3 has 15 residues. CDR1 SGHTA and CDR2 FQGNSA come from the germline V gene. Germline trimming cut 5 bases from V and 2 bases from J; bases unmatched to any gene: 4. Here the CDR3 DNA reads TGTGCCAGCAGCCTACGGACTAGCGGGACCTACGAGCAGTACTTC. Its protein is CASSLRTSGTYEQYF. The whole variable domain, filled in from reference TRBV7-2 and TRBJ2-7, reads GAGVSQSPSNKVTEKGKDVELRCDPISGHTALYWYRQSLGQGLEFLIYFQGNSAPDKSGLPSDRFSAERTGGSVSTLTIQRTQQEDSAVYLCASSLRTSGTYEQYFGPGTRLTVT.

This clone was observed a single time. The rearrangement joins TRBV10-3 to TRBJ2-3; TRBD2 aligns across 13 bases. Germline CDR1 ENHRY, CDR2 SYGVKD. J lost 6 bases, V lost 10 bases, and 7 bases had no gene match. The CDR3 totals 14 residues. The CDR3 DNA reads TGTGCCACCACTAGCGGGAGGGCCAAGGATACGCAGTATTTT. Translated, it gives CATTSGRAKDTQYF.

The chain joins TRBV27 to TRBJ1-3; no definite D call. Trimming took off 2 bases at V and 2 bases at J, with 7 bases between the two ends. Germline loops: CDR1 MNHEY, CDR2 SMNVEV (reference sequence). The CDR3 loop spans 14 amino acids. DNA for the CDR3: TGTGCCAGCAGTTTAGCCGGTACTGGAAACACCATATATTTT. It encodes CASSLAGTGNTIYF.

The chain is built from TRBV6-5 and TRBJ1-1; possible D gene TRBD1, 6 bases. The germline V gene has CDR1 MNHEY and CDR2 SVGAGI. Trimming pared 2 bases from V and 4 bases from J, leaving 11 bases between. This CDR3 has 14 amino acids. DNA of the CDR3: TGTGCCAGCAGTTACGGGGGACATGCCACTGAAGCTTTCTTT. It codes for CASSYGGHATEAFF.

V is TRBV28 and J is TRBJ1-2; possibly TRBD1 for D (6 bases). Looked up from germline, CDR1 is MDHEN and CDR2 is SYDVKM. The CDR3 has 13 residues. CDR3 residues: CLSGGTHNYGYTF. CDR3 nucleotide sequence: TGTCTCTCCGGGGGGACACATAACTATGGCTACACCTTC.

This sequence joins TRBV5-1 and TRBJ1-2, with D possibly being TRBD1 (5 bases). This CDR3 spans 13 amino acids. Germline V lookup: CDR1 SGHRS, CDR2 YFSETQ. Trimming left V 4 bases short and J 8 bases short, with 15 bases between. The CDR3 nucleotides read TGCGCCAGCAGCGACACTAGCGGGGGGGGCTACACCTTC. It codes for CASSDTSGGGYTF.

The chain links TRBV2 to TRBJ2-1; 12 bases line up with TRBD2. Germline V gene lookup returns CDR1 SNHLY and CDR2 FYNNEI. Germline trimming cut 9 bases from V and 10 bases from J; bases unmatched to any gene: 10. The CDR3 runs 14 residues. CDR3 loop: CARRTSGALGEQFF. Here the CDR3 DNA reads TGTGCCAGGCGGACTAGCGGGGCCCTGGGGGAGCAGTTCTTC.

The J gene is TRBJ1-5, the V gene TRBV9; 7 positions agree with TRBD1. This CDR3 comprises 15 residues. Per germline, CDR1 SGDLS and CDR2 YYNGEE. J lost 8 bases, V lost 3 bases, and 11 bases had no gene match. As DNA, the CDR3 is TGTGCCAGCAGCGCCGGGACAGCCACCCTGGAGCCCCAGCATTTT. Protein product: CASSAGTATLEPQHF.

The J gene is TRBJ1-2, the V gene TRBV25-1; 9 bases align to TRBD1. J lost 3 bases, V lost 3 bases, and 5 bases had no gene match. Germline CDR1 is MGHDK and CDR2 is SYGVNS. The CDR3 consists of 15 residues. The CDR3: CASSELTGGDYGYTF. In DNA, the CDR3 is TGTGCCAGCAGTGAGCTTACAGGGGGCGACTATGGCTACACCTTC.